This entry is about one T cell receptor (beta chain). Its target is not known. The source of the sample is a study of PD-L1 blockade in urothelial cancer. Broader study findings: In blood sampled pretreatment, TCR clonality below the median predicted better survival.

Per-patient samples, pretreatment and on-treatment, numbered 1 to 8. Assay: immunoSEQ multiplex PCR; the TCRdb copy retains only in-frame clones and omits some. The sample lists about 100,000 clones, approximately 91% occurring once. CDR3 size: 16 residues. J gave up 0 bases and V 4 bases, and 6 bases lay outside the gene matches. CDR1 and CDR2 from the germline V gene are SGHNT and YYREEE (reference sequence). The receptor comes from a woman of 80 years or more with urothelial cancer. The sample consisted of PBMCs, taken around atezolizumab (anti-PD-L1) treatment. The genes are TRBV5-4 and TRBJ2-1, with 8 bases aligning to TRBD2. CDR3: CASSPTSGLSYNEQFF. The CDR3 DNA reads as TGTGCCAGCAGCCCAACTAGCGGACTCTCCTACAATGAGCAGTTCTTC. The complete variable domain, with remaining parts taken from reference TRBV5-4 and TRBJ2-1, reads ETGVTQSPTHLIKTRGQQVTLRCSSQSGHNTVSWYQQALGQGPQFIFQYYREEENGRGNFPPRFSGLQFPNYSSELNVNALELDDSALYLCASSPTSGLSYNEQFFGPGTRLTVL.